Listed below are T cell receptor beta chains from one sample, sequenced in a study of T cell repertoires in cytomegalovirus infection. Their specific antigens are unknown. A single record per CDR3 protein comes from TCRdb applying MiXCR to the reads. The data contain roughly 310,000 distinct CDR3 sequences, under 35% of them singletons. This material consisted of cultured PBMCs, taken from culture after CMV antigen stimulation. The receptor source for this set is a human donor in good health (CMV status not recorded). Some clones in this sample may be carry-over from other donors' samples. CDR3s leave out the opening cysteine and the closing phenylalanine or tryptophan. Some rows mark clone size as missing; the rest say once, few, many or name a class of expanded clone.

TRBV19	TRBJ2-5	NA	ASSTSSGWGETQY
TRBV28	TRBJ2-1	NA	ASSSLSGEEYNEQF
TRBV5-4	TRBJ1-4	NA	ASSGAGGRGSEKLF
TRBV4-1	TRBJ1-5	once	ASSHIDRGLQPQH
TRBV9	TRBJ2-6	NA	ASSVDLGGANVLT
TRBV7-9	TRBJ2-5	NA	ASRNEGDAERETQY
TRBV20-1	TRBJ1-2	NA	SARDLDRDYGYT
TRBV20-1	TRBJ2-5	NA	SAPRQGQETQY
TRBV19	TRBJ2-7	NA	ASSTYSGTFSYEQY
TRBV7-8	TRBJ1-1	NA	ASSLLGGAF
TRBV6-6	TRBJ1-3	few	ASSYSAGTAGNTIY
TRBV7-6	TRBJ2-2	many	ASSSSGTNTGELF
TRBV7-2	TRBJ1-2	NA	ASSLDRAAPNYGYT
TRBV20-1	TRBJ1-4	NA	SAAKGATNEKLF
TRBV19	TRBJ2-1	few	ATSPGHEQF
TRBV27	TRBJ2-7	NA	ASSFWAGNEQY
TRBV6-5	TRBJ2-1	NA	ACSFEGTYNEQF
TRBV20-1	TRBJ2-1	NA	SARAPGLASYNEQF
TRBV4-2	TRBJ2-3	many	ASSQEGTGGSTQY
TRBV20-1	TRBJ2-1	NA	SAPSRANNEQF
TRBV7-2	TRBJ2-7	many	ASSHTSGETYEQY
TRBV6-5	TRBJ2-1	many	ASSYSGQGRNEQF
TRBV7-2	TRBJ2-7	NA	ASSLPPGLPYEQY
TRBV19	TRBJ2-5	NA	ASRDSGETQY
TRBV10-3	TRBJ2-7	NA	AISESAPLSGIAYEQY
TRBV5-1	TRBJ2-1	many	ASSLLTSGGLINEQF
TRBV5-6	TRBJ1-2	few	ASSKDRSPYGYT
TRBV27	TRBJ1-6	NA	ASSNRGGSPLH
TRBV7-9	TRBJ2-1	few	ASSGQDFTVVQF
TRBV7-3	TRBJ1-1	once	ASSQQGAVTEAF
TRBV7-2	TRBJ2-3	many	ASSSGTSGRLHTQY
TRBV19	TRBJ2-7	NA	ASSIRAESSYEQY
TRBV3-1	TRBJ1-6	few	ASSQVDRVRSPLH
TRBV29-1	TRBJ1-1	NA	SVDSRGTEAF
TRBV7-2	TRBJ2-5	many	ASSFSGASGMVPQETQY
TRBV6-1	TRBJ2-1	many	ASSLANEQF
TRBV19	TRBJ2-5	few	ASSQLAGGQETQY
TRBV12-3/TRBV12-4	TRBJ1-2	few	ASSLGTLYGYT
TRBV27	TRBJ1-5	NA	ASRPQSNQPQH
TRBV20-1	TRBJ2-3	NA	SARGWGLAGVADTQY
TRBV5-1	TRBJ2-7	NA	ASSFGPPYEQY
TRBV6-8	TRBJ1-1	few	ASSSDRGRQVEAF
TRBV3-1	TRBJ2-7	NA	ASSQGSSGGYEQY
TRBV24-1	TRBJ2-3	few	ATSDSNTDTQY
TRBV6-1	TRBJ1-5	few	ASNSNSNQPQH
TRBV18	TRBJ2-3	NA	ASSPDLADTQY
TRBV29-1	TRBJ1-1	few	SAHRTPSQEAF
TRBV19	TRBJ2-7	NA	ASTFRLAGPYEQY
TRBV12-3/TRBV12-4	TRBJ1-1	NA	ASSLLLGEAF
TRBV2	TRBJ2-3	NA	ASSGDTQY
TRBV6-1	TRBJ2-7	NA	ASSEGQGIEQY
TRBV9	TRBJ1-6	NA	ASSVRSGTGGNSPLH
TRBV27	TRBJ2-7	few	ASSPGGRLLEQY
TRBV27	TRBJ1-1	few	ATSGGVGSEAF
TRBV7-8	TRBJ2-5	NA	ASSLGPYERETQY